One T cell receptor (beta chain) is described in this entry. Its antigen is as yet unknown. The sample comes from a study of Ad26.COV2.S vaccination and SARS-CoV-2 variants. Background on the study: Ad26.COV2.S, an intramuscular injection, was given once or twice 56 days apart. Findings and limits, study-wide: Recipients given vaccine exceeded placebo recipients in spike-specific TCR breadth. With respect to non-spike TCR breadth, vaccine and placebo recipients were similar.

Assay: immunoSEQ multiplex PCR; the TCRdb copy retains only in-frame clones and omits some. The table lists about 440,000 clones, about nine tenths of them singletons. Deletions cut 7 bases from V and 7 bases from J, with 19 bases between. The CDR3 has 14 amino acids. Germline V gene data show CDR1 as MNHEY and CDR2 as SVGAGI. Specified treatment: approximately 18 received Ad26.COV2.S at low or high dose, single or two shots; 5 received placebo; per-sample allocation not given. Sampling was performed 63 days after the first vaccine or placebo injection. This Boston cohort included adults aged 18-55 years.

This receptor was identified in a person aged 18 to 65 who received the Ad26.COV2.S COVID-19 vaccine or a placebo. The starting material was peripheral blood, obtained in a trial of Ad26.COV2.S vaccine versus placebo. The chain carries TRBV6-5 and TRBJ2-5; TRBD1 might be the D (5 bases). CDR3 sequence reads: CASIRIGAGRTQYF. For the CDR3, the DNA is TGTGCCAGCATTCGAATTGGGGCCGGGCGGACCCAGTACTTC.